This T cell receptor beta chain derives from a study of blood T cell repertoires in COVID-19. Looking at the study overall: Recovered status in Cohort 3 required two negative PCRs, clearance, or symptom resolution. COVID-19 samples from acute and convalescent phases originated in the United States, Italy and Spain.

This clone was observed once. The table came from immunoSEQ multiplex PCR; TCRdb's copy has only in-frame clones and leaves some out. The sample consists of fewer than 250,000 clones, roughly 87% of them appearing once. The sequencing input was PBMCs or T cells enriched from blood (not recorded which). The receptor was isolated from a man in his thirties or forties in a cohort exposed to, infected with or recovered from COVID-19 (not recorded which).

CDR3 nucleotide sequence: TGTGCCAGTAGTTCCGACAGGGCAACTAATGAAAAACTGTTTTTT. This encodes CASSSDRATNEKLFF. The chain joins TRBV19 to TRBJ1-4; TRBD1 matches at 7 bases. V trimming: 5 bases; J trimming: 0 bases; junction bases outside the gene matches: 3. The germline CDR1 and CDR2 sequences are LNHDA and SQIVND (reference sequence). The length of the CDR3 is 15 residues.